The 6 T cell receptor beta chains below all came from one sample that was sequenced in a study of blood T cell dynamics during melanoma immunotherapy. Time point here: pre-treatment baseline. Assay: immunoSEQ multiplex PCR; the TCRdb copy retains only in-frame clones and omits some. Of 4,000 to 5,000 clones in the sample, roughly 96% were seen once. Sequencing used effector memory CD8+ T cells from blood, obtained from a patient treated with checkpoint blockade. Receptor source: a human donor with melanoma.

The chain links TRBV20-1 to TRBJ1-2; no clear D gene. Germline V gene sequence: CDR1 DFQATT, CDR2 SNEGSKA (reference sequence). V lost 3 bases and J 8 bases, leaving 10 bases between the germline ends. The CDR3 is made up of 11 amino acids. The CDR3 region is CSARWEEGYTF. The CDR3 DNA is TGCAGTGCTAGGTGGGAAGAGGGCTACACCTTC.

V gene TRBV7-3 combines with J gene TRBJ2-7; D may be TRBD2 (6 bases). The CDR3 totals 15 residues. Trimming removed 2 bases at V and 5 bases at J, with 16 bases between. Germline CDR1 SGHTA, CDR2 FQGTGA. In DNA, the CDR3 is TGTGCCAGCAGCTTAGGGATAGGCGGGGAACACGAGCAGTACTTC. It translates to CASSLGIGGEHEQYF.

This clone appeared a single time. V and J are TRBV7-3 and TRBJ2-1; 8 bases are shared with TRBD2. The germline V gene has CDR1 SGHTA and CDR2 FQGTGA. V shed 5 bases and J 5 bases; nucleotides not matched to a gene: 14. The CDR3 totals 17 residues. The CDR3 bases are TGTGCCAGCAGCCCACCTGACACGGGACTAGTCGACAATGAGCAGTTCTTC. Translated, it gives CASSPPDTGLVDNEQFF.

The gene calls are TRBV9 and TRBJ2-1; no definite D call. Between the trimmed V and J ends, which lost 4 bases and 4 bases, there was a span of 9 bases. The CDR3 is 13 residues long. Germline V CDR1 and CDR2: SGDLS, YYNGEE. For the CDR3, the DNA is TGTGCCAGCAGCTGGAGCGATTACAATGAGCAGTTCTTC. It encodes CASSWSDYNEQFF.

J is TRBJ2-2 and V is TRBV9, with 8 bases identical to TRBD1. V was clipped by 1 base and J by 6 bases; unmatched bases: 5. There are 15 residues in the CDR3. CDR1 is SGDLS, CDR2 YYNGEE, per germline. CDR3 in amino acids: CASSVSRGRAGELFF. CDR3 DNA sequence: TGTGCCAGCAGCGTAAGCAGGGGGCGGGCCGGGGAGCTGTTTTTT.

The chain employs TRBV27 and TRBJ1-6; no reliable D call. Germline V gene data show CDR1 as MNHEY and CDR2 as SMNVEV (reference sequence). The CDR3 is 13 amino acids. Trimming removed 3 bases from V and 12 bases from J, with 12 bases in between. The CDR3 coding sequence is TGTGCCAGCAGTTTTGTAGGGAACCAACCCCTCCACTTT. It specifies CASSFVGNQPLHF.